This T cell receptor beta chain appears in the sequencing data of a study of cytomegalovirus exposure and HLA in healthy donors. The J segment lost 3 bases and the V segment lost 3 bases, leaving 5 bases of the junction unmatched. The length of the CDR3 is 15 residues. Germline CDR1 is SGHVS and CDR2 is FNYEAQ. In the PCR, 60 Vbeta and 13 Jbeta primers were used. TCRdb's copy holds only in-frame clones and misses some; the assay was immunoSEQ multiplex PCR. The sample includes about 200,000 clones, roughly 77% of them seen just once. The receptor's source is a male donor in good health and CMV-seropositive. Sequencing was done on a sample of PBMCs. This chain links TRBV7-6 with TRBJ2-1; 7 nucleotides line up with TRBD2. This CDR3 is CASSFALAVYNEQFF. The DNA of the CDR3 is TGTGCCAGCAGCTTTGCCCTAGCGGTCTACAATGAGCAGTTCTTC.